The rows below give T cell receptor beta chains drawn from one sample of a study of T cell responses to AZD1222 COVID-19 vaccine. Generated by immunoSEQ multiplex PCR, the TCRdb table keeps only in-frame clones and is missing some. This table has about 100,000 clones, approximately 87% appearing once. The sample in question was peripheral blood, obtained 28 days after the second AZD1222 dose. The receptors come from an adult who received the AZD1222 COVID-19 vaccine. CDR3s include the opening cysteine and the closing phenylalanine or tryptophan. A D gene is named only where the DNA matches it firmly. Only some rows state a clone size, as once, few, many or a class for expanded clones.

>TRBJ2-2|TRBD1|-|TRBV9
CASSGRYRDSQNTGELFF
TGTGCCAGCAGCGGACGATACCGGGACAGCCAGAACACCGGGGAGCTGTTTTTT
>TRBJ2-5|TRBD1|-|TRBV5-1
CASSRADRAEETQYF
TGCGCCAGCAGCAGGGCGGACAGGGCCGAAGAGACCCAGTACTTC
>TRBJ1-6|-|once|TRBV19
CASSKTGTTLNSPLHF
TGTGCCAGTAGTAAAACAGGTACTACCCTAAATTCACCCCTCCACTTT
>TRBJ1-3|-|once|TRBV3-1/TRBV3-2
CASSQAQPGNTIYF
TGTGCCAGCAGCCAAGCCCAACCTGGAAACACCATATATTTT
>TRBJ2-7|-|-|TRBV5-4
CASSLAPPYEQYF
TGTGCCAGCAGCTTGGCGCCCCCCTACGAGCAGTACTTC
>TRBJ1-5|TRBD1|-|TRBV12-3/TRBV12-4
CASSDRVQPQHF
TGTGCCAGCAGTGACAGGGTTCAGCCCCAGCATTTT
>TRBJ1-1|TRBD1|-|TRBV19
CASGVRGLVENTEAFF
TGTGCCAGCGGTGTCAGGGGGCTGGTTGAGAACACTGAAGCTTTCTTT
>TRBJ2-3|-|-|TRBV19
CASSMGGRWTDTQYF
TGTGCCAGTAGTATGGGGGGCCGCTGGACAGATACGCAGTATTTT
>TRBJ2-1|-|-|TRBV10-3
CAISENGRDNEQFF
TGTGCCATCAGTGAGAACGGCCGAGACAATGAGCAGTTCTTC
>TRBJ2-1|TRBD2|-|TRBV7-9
CASRLAGGSYNEQFF
TGTGCCAGCAGGTTAGCGGGAGGTTCCTACAATGAGCAGTTCTTC
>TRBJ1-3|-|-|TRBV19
CASSITISGNTIYF
TGTGCCAGTAGTATAACCATCTCTGGAAACACCATATATTTT
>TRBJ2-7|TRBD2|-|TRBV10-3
CAISELVTSGRTGTHEQYF
TGTGCCATCAGTGAGTTAGTGACTAGCGGGAGAACGGGTACCCACGAGCAGTACTTC
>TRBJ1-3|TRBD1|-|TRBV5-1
CASSPGTGPGNTIYF
TGCGCCAGCAGCCCAGGGACAGGGCCTGGAAACACCATATATTTT
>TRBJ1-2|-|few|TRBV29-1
CSGGEQSIFGGYTF
TGCAGCGGGGGGGAGCAGAGCATCTTTGGTGGCTACACCTTC
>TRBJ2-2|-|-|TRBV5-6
CASSRWGSGELFF
TGTGCCAGCAGTCGGTGGGGATCCGGGGAGCTGTTTTTT
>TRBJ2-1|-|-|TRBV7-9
CASSLVPPRHPQGQFF
TGTGCCAGCAGCTTAGTTCCTCCGAGACACCCACAAGGGCAGTTCTTC
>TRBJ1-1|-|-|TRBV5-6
CASVEAGADTEAFF
TGTGCCAGCGTCGAGGCAGGGGCTGACACTGAAGCTTTCTTT
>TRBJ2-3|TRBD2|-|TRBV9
CASSSAASGITDTQYF
TGTGCCAGCAGCTCAGCCGCTAGCGGGATCACAGATACGCAGTATTTT
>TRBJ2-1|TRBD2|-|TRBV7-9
CASSRTSGSPYNEQFF
TGTGCCAGCAGCAGGACTAGCGGGAGTCCCTACAATGAGCAGTTCTTC
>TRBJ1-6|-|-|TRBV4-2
CASSQGDWDSPLHF
TGTGCCAGCAGCCAAGGGGATTGGGATTCACCCCTCCACTTT
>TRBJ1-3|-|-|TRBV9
CASSNTQGAYGNTIYF
TGTGCCAGCAGCAACACTCAAGGGGCGTATGGAAACACCATATATTTT
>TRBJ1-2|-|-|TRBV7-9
CASSPGGIANYGYTF
TGTGCCAGCAGCCCCGGGGGGATAGCTAACTATGGCTACACCTTC
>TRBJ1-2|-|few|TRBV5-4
CASSPVRGRGGDYGYTF
TGTGCCAGCAGCCCAGTAAGAGGCAGGGGAGGTGACTATGGCTACACCTTC
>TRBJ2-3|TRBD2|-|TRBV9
CASSARLAGETDTQYF
TGTGCCAGCAGCGCCAGACTAGCGGGGGAGACAGATACGCAGTATTTT
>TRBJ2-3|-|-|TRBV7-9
CASSLAGGRVDTQYF
TGTGCCAGCAGCTTAGCGGGGGGCCGGGTAGATACGCAGTATTTT
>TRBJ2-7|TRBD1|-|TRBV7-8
CASSTGPGTETLEQYF
TGTGCCAGCAGCACGGGACCCGGGACAGAGACCCTCGAGCAGTACTTC
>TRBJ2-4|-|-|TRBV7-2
CASSPSTNIQYF
TGTGCCAGCAGCCCCTCGACTAACATTCAGTACTTC
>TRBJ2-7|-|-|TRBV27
CASSPPGRPGEQYF
TGTGCCAGCAGTCCCCCTGGGCGGCCTGGCGAGCAGTACTTC
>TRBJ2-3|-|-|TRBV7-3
CASSLMGLTDTQYF
TGTGCCAGCAGCTTAATGGGCCTCACAGATACGCAGTATTTT
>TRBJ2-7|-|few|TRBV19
CASSATGTPARYEQYF
TGTGCCAGTAGTGCCACCGGGACCCCGGCACGTTACGAGCAGTACTTC
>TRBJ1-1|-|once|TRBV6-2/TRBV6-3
CASTPKRTVQAFF
TGTGCCAGCACCCCGAAGCGGACTGTACAAGCTTTCTTT
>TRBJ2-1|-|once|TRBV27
CASTNEADEQFF
TGTGCCAGCACCAACGAGGCGGATGAGCAGTTCTTC
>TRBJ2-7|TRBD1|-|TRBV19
CASRDRVDVRQYF
TGTGCCAGTAGGGACAGGGTAGACGTGAGGCAGTACTTC
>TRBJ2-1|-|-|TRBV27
CASSLLSREPYNEQFF
TGTGCCAGCAGTTTATTATCCCGGGAGCCCTACAATGAGCAGTTCTTC
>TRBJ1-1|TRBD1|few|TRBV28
CASRTGDRSTEAFF
TGTGCCAGCCGAACAGGGGACCGAAGTACTGAAGCTTTCTTT
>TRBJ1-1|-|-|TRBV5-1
CASSPGGGATTEAFF
TGCGCCAGCAGCCCCGGCGGGGGGGCTACCACTGAAGCTTTCTTT
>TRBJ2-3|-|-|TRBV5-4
CASSLTGDTQYF
TGTGCCAGCAGCTTGACCGGGGATACGCAGTATTTT
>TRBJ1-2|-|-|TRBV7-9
CASSLPHANNYGYTF
TGTGCCAGCAGCCTCCCTCACGCGAATAACTATGGCTACACCTTC
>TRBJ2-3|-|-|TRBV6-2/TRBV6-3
CASSHRQATDTQYF
TGTGCCAGCAGTCACAGACAGGCGACAGATACGCAGTATTTT
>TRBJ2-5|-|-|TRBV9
CASSKSQGQTQYF
TGTGCCAGCAGCAAATCACAGGGACAGACCCAGTACTTC
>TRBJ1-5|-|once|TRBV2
CASTRERNQPQHF
TGTGCCAGCACCAGGGAGCGCAATCAGCCCCAGCATTTT
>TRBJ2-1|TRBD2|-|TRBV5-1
CASTSGTSGSYSYNEQFF
TGCGCCAGCACCTCGGGGACTAGCGGGTCCTACTCCTACAATGAGCAGTTCTTC
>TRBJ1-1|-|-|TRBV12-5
CASGIWTQAFF
TGTGCTAGTGGAATATGGACCCAAGCTTTCTTT
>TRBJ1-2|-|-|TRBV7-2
CASSPRQGRFNYGYTF
TGTGCCAGCAGCCCCCGCCAGGGACGGTTTAACTATGGCTACACCTTC
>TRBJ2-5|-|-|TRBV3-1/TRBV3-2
CASSRRGAEETQYF
TGTGCCAGCAGCAGACGTGGGGCGGAAGAGACCCAGTACTTC
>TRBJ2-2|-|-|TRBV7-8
CASSLTGYTGELFF
TGTGCCAGCAGCTTAACGGGGTACACCGGGGAGCTGTTTTTT
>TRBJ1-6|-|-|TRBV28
CASLGAGNSPLHF
TGTGCCAGCCTCGGGGCAGGGAATTCACCCCTCCACTTT
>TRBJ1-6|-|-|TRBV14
CASGYNSPLHF
TGTGCCAGCGGTTATAATTCACCCCTCCACTTT
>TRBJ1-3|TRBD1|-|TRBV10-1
CASSRDRADSGNTIYF
TGCGCCAGCTCGAGGGACAGGGCGGACTCTGGAAACACCATATATTTT
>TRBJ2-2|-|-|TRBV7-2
CASSSSAANTGELFF
TGTGCCAGCAGCTCGTCGGCGGCGAACACCGGGGAGCTGTTTTTT
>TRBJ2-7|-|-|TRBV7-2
CASSSPSLQGRRGEQYF
TGTGCCAGCAGCTCCCCGTCCCTACAGGGTCGCCGGGGCGAGCAGTACTTC
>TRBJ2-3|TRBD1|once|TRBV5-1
CASSPGTGRDTQYF
TGCGCCAGCAGCCCCGGGACAGGGAGGGATACGCAGTATTTT
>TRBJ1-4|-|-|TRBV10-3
CAISGRGSGEKLFF
TGTGCCATCAGCGGGAGGGGGTCCGGAGAAAAACTGTTTTTT
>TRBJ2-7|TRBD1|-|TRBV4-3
CASSDSGTGSFWEQYF
TGCGCCAGCAGCGACTCCGGGACAGGGTCTTTTTGGGAGCAGTACTTC